The rows below give T cell receptor beta chains drawn from one sample of a study of beta chain features in type 1 diabetes. Method: immunoSEQ multiplex PCR; TCRdb's copy keeps in-frame clones and lacks some. Here the sample spans 110,000 to 150,000 clones, approximately 9.8% being singletons. The sequenced sample was central memory CD4+ T cells from blood. The receptor source for this set is a woman aged 35 to 49 in good health. Each CDR3 is given with its conserved first and last residue. A D gene is named only where the DNA matches it firmly. Clone size is not always given. Where it is, it says once, few, many or a class for expanded clones.

d_call: .
j_call: TRBJ1-1
v_call: TRBV6-5
clone_size: few
cdr3_aa: CCTGRMNTEAFF
cdr3_nt: TGTTGCACGGGAAGAATGAACACTGAAGCTTTCTTT

d_call: .
j_call: TRBJ2-1
v_call: TRBV20-1
clone_size: few
cdr3_aa: CSARLNNEQFF
cdr3_nt: TGCAGTGCAAGACTTAACAATGAGCAGTTCTTC

d_call: .
j_call: TRBJ1-1
v_call: TRBV28
clone_size: .
cdr3_aa: CASSLWGGAHTEAFF
cdr3_nt: TGTGCCAGCAGTTTATGGGGGGGGGCGCACACTGAAGCTTTCTTT

d_call: TRBD1
j_call: TRBJ2-7
v_call: TRBV6-1
clone_size: few
cdr3_aa: CATYPGQGIVEQYF
cdr3_nt: TGTGCCACCTATCCAGGACAGGGAATAGTGGAGCAGTACTTC

d_call: TRBD1
j_call: TRBJ1-6
v_call: TRBV12-5
clone_size: .
cdr3_aa: CASGDGTGGGWNSPLHF
cdr3_nt: TGTGCTAGTGGAGATGGGACAGGGGGTGGATGGAATTCACCCCTCCACTTT

d_call: TRBD1
j_call: TRBJ1-1
v_call: TRBV12-5
clone_size: few
cdr3_aa: CASGPGQGNLHTEAFF
cdr3_nt: TGTGCTAGTGGTCCGGGACAGGGGAATCTTCACACTGAAGCTTTCTTT

d_call: .
j_call: TRBJ1-4
v_call: TRBV6-4
clone_size: few
cdr3_aa: CASSAELNEKLFF
cdr3_nt: TGTGCCAGCAGCGCCGAACTTAATGAAAAACTGTTTTTT

d_call: .
j_call: TRBJ1-5
v_call: TRBV2
clone_size: .
cdr3_aa: CASSEFGKGYSNQPQHF
cdr3_nt: TGTGCCAGCAGTGAATTCGGGAAAGGCTATAGCAATCAGCCCCAGCATTTT

d_call: .
j_call: TRBJ2-7
v_call: TRBV6-1
clone_size: .
cdr3_aa: CASRASASYEQYF
cdr3_nt: TGTGCCAGCCGGGCTAGCGCCTCCTACGAGCAGTACTTC

d_call: .
j_call: TRBJ2-1
v_call: TRBV7-9
clone_size: .
cdr3_aa: CASSTQGPNEQFF
cdr3_nt: TGTGCCAGCAGTACCCAGGGCCCCAATGAGCAGTTCTTC

d_call: .
j_call: TRBJ2-2
v_call: TRBV7-9
clone_size: few
cdr3_aa: CASSSSGSTGELFF
cdr3_nt: TGTGCCAGCAGCTCGAGCGGTTCCACCGGGGAGCTGTTTTTT

d_call: .
j_call: TRBJ2-1
v_call: TRBV19
clone_size: .
cdr3_aa: CATLDRDNEQFF
cdr3_nt: TGTGCCACTCTCGACCGGGACAATGAGCAGTTCTTC

d_call: TRBD2
j_call: TRBJ2-1
v_call: TRBV7-9
clone_size: many
cdr3_aa: CASSPGTTYNEQFF
cdr3_nt: TGTGCCAGCAGCCCAGGGACTACTTACAATGAGCAGTTCTTC

d_call: .
j_call: TRBJ2-7
v_call: TRBV5-1
clone_size: .
cdr3_aa: CASSRRSGYEQYF
cdr3_nt: TGCGCCAGCAGCCGCCGGTCCGGCTACGAGCAGTACTTC